A single sample gave rise to the 3 T cell receptor beta chains below, sequenced in a study of blood T cell repertoires in COVID-19. Assay: immunoSEQ multiplex PCR; the TCRdb copy retains only in-frame clones and omits some. The sample records about 220,000 clones, around 89% being singletons. The sequencing input was PBMCs or T cells enriched from blood (not recorded which). Every receptor here comes from a woman aged 25 to 39 who had recovered from COVID-19.

This chain uses TRBV7-9 with TRBJ2-3, with TRBD2 identical over 12 bases. The CDR3 runs 18 residues. Germline assignment: CDR1 SEHNR and CDR2 FQNEAQ (reference sequence). V shed 5 bases and J 4 bases; nucleotides not matched to a gene: 13. The CDR3: CASSPGFLLAGGSDTQYF. CDR3 nucleotide sequence: TGTGCCAGCAGCCCCGGATTCCTACTAGCGGGGGGATCAGATACGCAGTATTTT. The variable domain in full, with the rest retrieved from reference TRBV7-9 and TRBJ2-3, is DTGVSQNPRHKITKRGQNVTFRCDPISEHNRLYWYRQTLGQGPEFLTYFQNEAQLEKSRLLSDRFSAERPKGSFSTLEIQRTEQGDSAMYLCASSPGFLLAGGSDTQYFGPGTRLTVL.

This CDR3 is CASSIDRTSTYEQYF. The CDR3 DNA sequence: TGTGCCAGTAGTATAGACAGGACTAGTACCTACGAGCAGTACTTC. The V call is TRBV19, the J call TRBJ2-7, with 7 positions matching TRBD2. There are 15 residues in the CDR3. The V gene's germline CDR1 is LNHDA and CDR2 SQIVND (reference sequence). The J segment lost 2 bases and the V segment lost 0 bases, leaving 4 bases of the junction unmatched.

The chain links TRBV7-2 to TRBJ2-2, with 9 bases matching TRBD1. J was trimmed by 4 bases and V by 3 bases; bases with no gene match: 3. CDR3 size: 15 residues. Germline-derived CDR1 and CDR2 are SGHTA and FQGNSA. The CDR3 DNA reads as TGTGCCAGCAGCTTGGGACAGGGATTCACCGGGGAGCTGTTTTTT. Residues: CASSLGQGFTGELFF.